These 20 T cell receptor beta chains came from one sample sequenced in a study of T cells expressing NK-cell markers. From the 5' RACE reads, TCRdb lists one entry per CDR3 protein and no DNA. Here the sample table reports 130,000 to 150,000 distinct CDR3 sequences. Sample: blood T cells: a sorted CD56 or NKG2C T cell subset, CD4+ or CD8+ T cells, or bulk PBMC T cells (not recorded which). Receptor source: a man aged 18 to 30 in good health.

V is TRBV19 and J is TRBJ2-3; absent DNA, TCRdb's TRBD1 call cannot be checked. The CDR3 spans 16 residues. From germline, CDR1 is LNHDA and CDR2 SQIVND (reference sequence). The CDR3 sequence: CASSPQGANGPDTQYF.

This chain connects TRBV7-7 to TRBJ2-7. CDR1 SSHAT and CDR2 FNYEAQ come from the germline V gene (reference sequence). The CDR3 loop spans 14 amino acids. The CDR3: CASSPDLDFYEQYF.

This chain joins TRBV14 and TRBJ2-1. This CDR3 comprises 16 residues. Germline CDR1 and CDR2: SGHDN and FVKESK. The CDR3 protein is CASSQDRLSTYNEQFF. Using reference TRBV14 and TRBJ2-1 for the parts outside the CDR3, the full variable domain is EAGVTQFPSHSVIEKGQTVTLRCDPISGHDNLYWYRRVMGKEIKFLLHFVKESKQDESGMPNNRFLAERTGGTYSTLKVQPAELEDSGVYFCASSQDRLSTYNEQFFGPGTRLTVL.

The V and J genes are TRBV4-3 and TRBJ2-7. The CDR3 is 14 amino acids. Germline-derived CDR1 and CDR2 are LGHNA and YSLEER. The CDR3 sequence is CASSQDPRHSEQYF.

The chain employs TRBV24-1 and TRBJ2-7. The CDR3 extends over 13 amino acids. Germline V gene lookup returns CDR1 KGHDR and CDR2 SFDVKD. The CDR3 protein is CATSDLRSYEQYF.

The V call is TRBV29-1, the J call TRBJ1-2; absent DNA, TCRdb's TRBD1 call cannot be checked. The CDR3 is made up of 12 amino acids. Per germline, CDR1 SQVTM and CDR2 ANQGSEA. CDR3: CSVEREGDGYTF. Full variable domain (outside the CDR3, taken from reference TRBV29-1 and TRBJ1-2): SAVISQKPSRDICQRGTSLTIQCQVDSQVTMMFWYRQQPGQSLTLIATANQGSEATYESGFVIDKFPISRPNLTFSTLTVSNMSPEDSSIYLCSVEREGDGYTFGSGTRLTVV.

J is TRBJ2-6 and V is TRBV5-1. CDR1 is SGHRS, CDR2 YFSETQ, per germline. The CDR3 has 17 amino acids. The CDR3 here is CASSLIPSGSGANVLTF.

The chain combines TRBV7-9 with TRBJ2-7; lacking DNA, the TRBD2 call made by TCRdb goes unchecked. CDR1 and CDR2 (germline): SEHNR, FQNEAQ (reference sequence). This CDR3 has 16 residues. CDR3 sequence reads: CASSLNGLAESYEQYF.

The V and J genes are TRBV3-1 and TRBJ2-5; lacking DNA, the TRBD1 call made by TCRdb goes unchecked. CDR3 length equals 17 residues. Per the germline V gene, CDR1 is LGHDT and CDR2 is YNNKEL (reference sequence). CDR3 in amino acids: CASSQDPGAWYQETQYF.

This sequence joins TRBV5-1 and TRBJ2-5. CDR3 length: 14 amino acids. The germline CDR1 and CDR2 sequences are SGHRS and YFSETQ. CDR3 loop: CASSFYGLGETQYF.

The chain carries TRBV6-6 and TRBJ2-2; the D gene TCRdb calls, TRBD1, cannot be checked with no DNA. The CDR3 runs to 12 residues. Germline V gene lookup returns CDR1 MNHNY and CDR2 SVGAGI (reference sequence). This chain's CDR3 is CASSPGGGELFF.

CDR3 loop: CASSKGFGTEAFF. The chain is built from TRBV12-3 or TRBV12-4 and TRBJ1-1; TCRdb reports TRBD1, a call that lacks DNA to check it against. This CDR3 has 13 residues.

This rearrangement joins TRBV5-1 to TRBJ2-1; the D gene TCRdb calls, TRBD1, cannot be checked with no DNA. CDR1 SGHRS and CDR2 YFSETQ come from the germline V gene. The CDR3 consists of 14 residues. The CDR3 loop reads CASSLGQGSDVPVF.

The rearrangement joins TRBV7-9 to TRBJ2-1; there is no DNA to check the TCRdb D call of TRBD2. The CDR3 is 15 amino acids. CDR1 is SEHNR and CDR2 is FQNEAQ in the germline V gene (reference sequence). The CDR3 spells CASSPGLAVYNEQFF.

The rearrangement uses TRBV6-1 and TRBJ2-1; the TCRdb D gene call, TRBD1, has no DNA to confirm it. Germline CDR1 is MNHNS and CDR2 is SASEGT. This CDR3 spans 14 amino acids. CDR3 sequence reads: CASSEGDSRNEQFF.

This sequence joins TRBV12-3 or TRBV12-4 and TRBJ2-3; TCRdb picks TRBD2, but there is no DNA to check that call. This CDR3 comprises 19 residues. This CDR3 reads CASRTSGRWPPGRPDTQYF.

This chain joins TRBV12-3 or TRBV12-4 and TRBJ2-4; TCRdb gives TRBD2 as the D gene, but with no DNA this cannot be confirmed. This CDR3 contains 14 residues. The chain's CDR3 is CASGETGGPLIQYF.

The chain carries TRBV19 and TRBJ1-1; TCRdb outputs TRBD1, but without DNA this stays unchecked. Germline assignment: CDR1 LNHDA and CDR2 SQIVND (reference sequence). The CDR3 is 13 amino acids. CDR3 sequence reads: CASSWGPNTEAFF.

The CDR3 is CASSLGRGVSTGELFF. The chain is built from TRBV5-5 and TRBJ2-2; with no DNA, the TCRdb D assignment of TRBD2 cannot be verified. Germline assignment: CDR1 SGHKS and CDR2 YYEKEE (reference sequence). The CDR3 totals 16 residues.

The rearrangement links TRBV6-1 to TRBJ2-5; the TRBD2 assignment by TCRdb is unverifiable without DNA. Germline values: CDR1 MNHNS, CDR2 SASEGT. The CDR3 consists of 14 residues. CDR3: CASTGGTDPGTQYF.